This T cell receptor (beta chain) was identified during a study of shared clonotypes between healthy human individuals. The ends were cut back, 0 bases at V and 3 bases at J, with 8 bases in the middle. Germline values: CDR1 MNHEY, CDR2 SVGAGI. This CDR3 contains 14 residues. Profiling relied on immunoSEQ multiplex PCR, and the TCRdb table lists in-frame clones only, not all of them. Of about 2.1 million clones listed, around 95% are singletons. Findings and limits, study-wide: It was only blood that was sampled, and tissue repertoires likely differ. Unshared clonotypes carried lower generation probabilities than those common to all four donors. Naive subsets typically showed greater estimated richness than memory subsets.

The naive CD8 fraction comprised CD45RO-negative cells positively selected for CCR7 and excluded terminally differentiated effector memory CD45RA+ cells. Notes on this clone: Antigen: not known. Other DNA variants within this sample encode the same CDR3.

This TCR was recovered from a man aged 18 to 29 in good health. Some clones in this sample may be carry-over from other donors' samples. The sample was naive CD8+ T cells from PBMCs. The V call is TRBV6-5, the J call TRBJ1-2; D remains ambiguous. As DNA, the CDR3 is TGTGCCAGCAGTTACTCCTCAGAGGACTATGGCTACACCTTC. This encodes CASSYSSEDYGYTF.